This paragraph covers one TCR beta chain sequence. This entry is derived from a study of blood T cell repertoires in COVID-19. Whole-study context: Both acute and convalescent COVID-19 samples were obtained from the United States, Italy and Spain. PBMCs, B-cell-depleted T cells, or T cells provided the cDNA or gDNA that made up the material.

As originally analysed: By means of reference gene primer amplification, nucleated cell counts were estimated. Using immunoSEQ multiplex PCR, the repertoire was profiled, and TCRdb retains in-frame clones only, with some absent. From that table come the V and J calls and clone size; the DNA was used to work out D and trimming. The table lists around 150,000 clones, approximately 83% of them singletons. Germline V lookup: CDR1 SGHRS, CDR2 YFSETQ. Trimming left V 0 bases short and J 2 bases short, with 12 bases between. The CDR3 has 15 residues. This clonotype was sampled from a man aged 60-69 years with acute or convalescent COVID-19. The V call is TRBV5-1, the J call TRBJ2-7; D possibly corresponds to TRBD2 (6 bases). The source material was peripheral blood. CDR3: CASSLAGGATYEQYF. CDR3 sequence (DNA): TGCGCCAGCAGCTTGGCGGGCGGGGCCACCTACGAGCAGTACTTC.